This T cell receptor beta chain originates from a study of cytomegalovirus exposure and HLA in healthy donors. The table came from immunoSEQ multiplex PCR; TCRdb's copy has only in-frame clones and leaves some out. The table lists 100,000 to 150,000 clones, 80% to 90% of them singletons. There are 16 residues in the CDR3. V lost 5 bases and J lost 2; bases outside the gene matches: 8. Germline V gene sequence: CDR1 SGHTA, CDR2 FQGNSA. The specimen sequenced was PBMCs. The source is a woman aged 18-30 years in good health and CMV-seronegative. The chain recombines TRBV7-2 with TRBJ2-7; 11 nucleotides agree with TRBD2. The CDR3 region has the DNA TGTGCCAGCAGCCTCTTCGGGACTAGCGGAGCCTACGAGCAGTACTTC. This gives the protein CASSLFGTSGAYEQYF.